Each of the 27 T cell receptor beta chains below was sequenced from the same sample in a study of blood T cell repertoires in COVID-19. Method: immunoSEQ multiplex PCR; TCRdb's copy keeps in-frame clones and lacks some. The data contain around 260,000 clones, over 75% of them singletons. The sample comprised peripheral blood. The receptors stem from a human donor in a cohort sampled during active COVID-19.

V usage is TRBV19 and J usage is TRBJ2-1; D may be TRBD1 (5 bases). This CDR3 region has 15 residues. V lost 5 bases and J lost 0, with 11 bases in between. Per the germline V gene, CDR1 is LNHDA and CDR2 is SQIVND (reference sequence). CDR3 coding DNA: TGTGCCAGTAGTGAGACAGTTAGCTCCTACAATGAGCAGTTCTTC. Translation gives CASSETVSSYNEQFF.

The chain combines TRBV5-4 with TRBJ2-3; 10 bases are a match to TRBD2. V shed 4 bases and J 8 bases; nucleotides not matched to a gene: 10. The CDR3 runs to 15 residues. Germline loops: CDR1 SGHNT, CDR2 YYREEE (reference sequence). The DNA for the CDR3 is TGTGCCAGCAGCCCGGGGAGCGGGAGGGTCGGTACGCAGTATTTT. Protein product: CASSPGSGRVGTQYF.

The V and J genes are TRBV10-2 and TRBJ1-3, with D tentatively TRBD1 (5 bases). Germline V gives CDR1 WSHSY, CDR2 SAAADI. V shed 3 bases and J shed 4 bases, with 7 bases lying between them. The CDR3 runs 13 residues. The CDR3 DNA sequence: TGCGCCAGCAGTGACCAGGGAGGAAACACCATATATTTT. It translates to CASSDQGGNTIYF.

The rearrangement joins TRBV7-9 to TRBJ2-7; D is unresolved. From germline, CDR1 is SEHNR and CDR2 FQNEAQ (reference sequence). V lost 3 bases and J 2 bases, leaving 5 bases between the germline ends. CDR3 length: 12 amino acids. The CDR3 sequence is CASSLRPYEQYF. CDR3 nucleotide sequence: TGTGCCAGCAGCTTGCGGCCCTACGAGCAGTACTTC. The full variable domain, rest sourced from reference TRBV7-9 and TRBJ2-7, is DTGVSQNPRHKITKRGQNVTFRCDPISEHNRLYWYRQTLGQGPEFLTYFQNEAQLEKSRLLSDRFSAERPKGSFSTLEIQRTEQGDSAMYLCASSLRPYEQYFGPGTRLTVT.

The chain combines TRBV5-1 with TRBJ1-2; D is perhaps TRBD1 (5 bases). Deletions cut 5 bases from V and 2 bases from J, with 7 bases between. The CDR3 totals 12 residues. The V gene's germline CDR1 is SGHRS and CDR2 YFSETQ. In DNA form, the CDR3 reads TGCGCCAGCAGACAGGAGAACTATGGCTACACCTTC. It codes for CASRQENYGYTF. The full variable domain, in which reference TRBV5-1 and TRBJ1-2 provide the parts outside the CDR3, is KAGVTQTPRYLIKTRGQQVTLSCSPISGHRSVSWYQQTPGQGLQFLFEYFSETQRNKGNFPGRFSGRQFSNSRSEMNVSTLELGDSALYLCASRQENYGYTFGSGTRLTVV.

The J gene is TRBJ1-6, the V gene TRBV4-3, with unresolved D. This CDR3 contains 15 residues. The germline V gene has CDR1 LGHNA and CDR2 YSLEER. Trimming took off 6 bases at V and 4 bases at J, with 13 bases between the two ends. CDR3 nucleotides: TGCGCCAGCAGACCAGGAGAGGGTTATAATTCACCCCTCCACTTT. Translating it yields CASRPGEGYNSPLHF.

The genes are TRBV30 and TRBJ1-2, with TRBD1 identical over 8 bases. The CDR3 is 18 residues long. The ends lost 3 bases at V and 1 base at J; junction bases unmatched: 16. The germline V gene encodes CDR1 GTSNPN and CDR2 SVGIG (reference sequence). The chain's CDR3 is CAWSGPGQGGKLNYGYTF. The CDR3 coding sequence is TGTGCCTGGAGCGGGCCAGGACAGGGCGGAAAACTTAACTATGGCTACACCTTC.

The chain uses TRBV28 and TRBJ1-2; 7 bases are a match to TRBD1. V was clipped by 3 bases and J by 1 base; unmatched bases: 2. This CDR3 region has 14 residues. In germline, CDR1 is MDHEN, CDR2 SYDVKM. The CDR3 sequence: CASSLGQSNYGYTF. CDR3 bases: TGTGCCAGCAGTTTGGGACAGAGTAACTATGGCTACACCTTC.

The chain links TRBV9 to TRBJ2-7; possibly TRBD1 for D (6 bases). Germline CDR1 is SGDLS and CDR2 is YYNGEE. There are 14 residues in the CDR3. Deletions cut 3 bases from V and 3 bases from J, with 13 bases between. CDR3 protein: CASSAHRDLYEQYF. DNA for the CDR3: TGTGCCAGCAGCGCGCACAGGGACCTCTACGAGCAGTACTTC.

The V call is TRBV2, the J call TRBJ1-5; 7 bases align to TRBD1. This CDR3 has 17 amino acids. J lost 0 bases, V lost 2 bases, and 7 bases had no gene match. The germline CDR1 and CDR2 sequences are SNHLY and FYNNEI. CDR3 sequence: CASSEFRTGYSNQPQHF. The CDR3, as DNA: TGTGCCAGCAGTGAATTTCGGACAGGTTATAGCAATCAGCCCCAGCATTTT.

The chain links TRBV6-5 to TRBJ2-2, with 7 bases matching TRBD2. Germline assignment: CDR1 MNHEY and CDR2 SVGAGI. V lost 6 bases to trimming and J lost 10 bases; unmatched junction nucleotides: 14. The CDR3 sequence is 15 residues long. DNA of the CDR3: TGTGCCAGCAGGCGGACTAGTAGGGGCGAAAAGGAGCTGTTTTTT. It specifies CASRRTSRGEKELFF.

The CDR3 DNA reads TGCGCCAGCAGCTTGGCGGCGGGGGCGAACGAGCAGTACTTC. Amino acids: CASSLAAGANEQYF. The chain uses TRBV5-1 and TRBJ2-7, with D possibly TRBD2 on 7 matching bases. CDR3 length: 14 residues. With 0 bases removed from V and 5 bases from J, the gap between germline ends came to 12 bases. Germline V gene sequence: CDR1 SGHRS, CDR2 YFSETQ.

The chain has TRBV18 and TRBJ2-7, with D possibly matching TRBD1 (6 bases). CDR1 and CDR2 (germline): KGHSH, LQKENI. This CDR3 spans 14 amino acids. V dropped 6 bases and J dropped 0 bases, with 12 bases sitting between them. DNA of the CDR3: TGTGCCAGCTCTTCCGAAGGGGGCTCCTACGAGCAGTACTTC. Translated, it gives CASSSEGGSYEQYF.

The V call is TRBV5-1, the J call TRBJ1-4; D possibly corresponds to TRBD1 (5 bases). Trimming stripped 4 bases from V and 3 bases from J, with 22 bases between. CDR1 is SGHRS, CDR2 YFSETQ, per germline. The CDR3 is 18 amino acids. The CDR3 DNA reads TGCGCCAGCAGCCCGGGGACTTTCCGCGGTCGGTCTAATGAAAAACTGTTTTTT. Its protein product is CASSPGTFRGRSNEKLFF. The variable domain in full, with the rest retrieved from reference TRBV5-1 and TRBJ1-4, is KAGVTQTPRYLIKTRGQQVTLSCSPISGHRSVSWYQQTPGQGLQFLFEYFSETQRNKGNFPGRFSGRQFSNSRSEMNVSTLELGDSALYLCASSPGTFRGRSNEKLFFGSGTQLSVL.

CDR3 nucleotide sequence: TGTGCCAGCAGTTACTCGGGCTCGTCCGGTTCGGAGTTCTTC. This sequence encodes CASSYSGSSGSEFF. This chain joins TRBV6-5 and TRBJ2-1; D call uncertain. Per germline, CDR1 MNHEY and CDR2 SVGAGI. Trimming left V 0 bases short and J 14 bases short, with 17 bases between. The CDR3 extends over 14 amino acids.

The chain couples TRBV7-2 to TRBJ1-6; the D is unclear. The germline V gene encodes CDR1 SGHTA and CDR2 FQGNSA. V was cut by 1 base and J by 13 bases, with 11 bases left in between. The CDR3 runs 13 residues. The CDR3, as DNA: TGTGCCAGCAGCTTAGAACAGCTATTGCCCCTCCACTTT. It encodes CASSLEQLLPLHF. The whole variable domain, filled in from reference TRBV7-2 and TRBJ1-6, reads GAGVSQSPSNKVTEKGKDVELRCDPISGHTALYWYRQSLGQGLEFLIYFQGNSAPDKSGLPSDRFSAERTGGSVSTLTIQRTQQEDSAVYLCASSLEQLLPLHFGNGTRLTVT.

V is TRBV19 and J is TRBJ2-2; D might be TRBD2 (5 bases). This CDR3 contains 15 residues. Germline V lookup: CDR1 LNHDA, CDR2 SQIVND (reference sequence). Trimming left V 0 bases short and J 1 base short, with 6 bases between. The CDR3 here is CASSIDGRNTGELFF. CDR3 DNA sequence: TGTGCCAGTAGTATAGATGGGAGGAACACCGGGGAGCTGTTTTTT.

This sequence joins TRBV27 and TRBJ2-1; 8 bases agree with TRBD1. This CDR3 is built from 14 residues. V was pared by 3 bases and J by 2 bases, with 0 bases of the junction left unmatched. CDR1 is MNHEY, CDR2 SMNVEV, per germline (reference sequence). CDR3 loop: CASSLTGAYNEQFF. CDR3 sequence (DNA): TGTGCCAGCAGTTTGACAGGGGCCTACAATGAGCAGTTCTTC.

The chain couples TRBV12-3 or TRBV12-4 to TRBJ2-1; D not certain. The length of the CDR3 is 11 residues. Between the trimmed V and J ends, which lost 8 bases and 8 bases, there was a span of 10 bases. CDR3 amino acids: CASAERYEQFF. CDR3 nucleotides: TGTGCCAGCGCCGAGAGGTATGAGCAGTTCTTC.

This chain uses TRBV6-5 with TRBJ1-5; D not resolved. The length of the CDR3 is 13 residues. Germline V gene lookup returns CDR1 MNHEY and CDR2 SVGAGI. Deletions cut 6 bases from V and 0 bases from J, with 6 bases between. CDR3 sequence: CASSQNSNQPQHF. As DNA, the CDR3 is TGTGCCAGCAGCCAAAATAGCAATCAGCCCCAGCATTTT.

This chain connects TRBV15 to TRBJ1-5; TRBD1 might be the D (5 bases). The CDR3 consists of 15 residues. CDR1 and CDR2 (germline): LNHNV, YYDKDF (reference sequence). Trimming pared 3 bases from V and 0 bases from J, leaving 9 bases between. In DNA, the CDR3 is TGTGCCACCAGCAGTGGGGGGTATAGCAATCAGCCCCAGCATTTT. It encodes CATSSGGYSNQPQHF.

The V gene is TRBV7-6, the J gene TRBJ2-7; 7 bases fit TRBD1. The CDR3 length is 15 residues. V lost 5 bases, J lost 3 bases, and 10 bases stayed unmatched. Germline V gene lookup returns CDR1 SGHVS and CDR2 FNYEAQ. CDR3 region: CASSPQSGQFYEQYF. Written as DNA, the CDR3 is TGTGCCAGCAGCCCCCAATCGGGACAGTTCTACGAGCAGTACTTC. Full variable domain (rest looked up from reference TRBV7-6 and TRBJ2-7): GAGVSQSPRYKVTKRGQDVALRCDPISGHVSLYWYRQALGQGPEFLTYFNYEAQQDKSGLPNDRFSAERPEGSISTLTIQRTEQRDSAMYRCASSPQSGQFYEQYFGPGTRLTVT.

The rearrangement uses TRBV5-1 and TRBJ2-3, with D uncertain. V lost 2 bases, J lost 1 base, and 5 bases lay in between. Germline V gene sequence: CDR1 SGHRS, CDR2 YFSETQ. The CDR3 has 13 amino acids. CDR3 nucleotides: TGCGCCAGCAGCTTTCCTCGCACAGATACGCAGTATTTT. Its translation is CASSFPRTDTQYF.

Only a few counts were recorded for this clone. At the DNA level, this CDR3 is encoded by other sequences in the same sample as well. The chain is built from TRBV5-4 and TRBJ2-5; D unclear. Germline CDR1 is SGHNT and CDR2 is YYREEE (reference sequence). The CDR3 runs 11 residues. The V gene lost 4 bases and the J gene lost 1 base, with 2 bases spanning the gap. DNA for the CDR3: TGTGCCAGCAGCCTCCAAGAGACCCAGTACTTC. Translation gives CASSLQETQYF.

The chain links TRBV7-7 to TRBJ2-1; 7 positions match TRBD2. CDR3 length equals 13 residues. Germline trimming cut 3 bases from V and 9 bases from J; bases unmatched to any gene: 5. From germline, CDR1 is SSHAT and CDR2 FNYEAQ (reference sequence). The CDR3 loop is CASSFGEGLEQFF. In DNA, the CDR3 is TGTGCCAGCAGCTTTGGGGAGGGCCTTGAGCAGTTCTTC.

The genes are TRBV7-3 and TRBJ2-1; D not resolved. This CDR3 is built from 13 residues. V was trimmed by 1 base and J by 6 bases, leaving 7 bases between them. Germline V gene sequence: CDR1 SGHTA, CDR2 FQGTGA. CDR3 DNA sequence: TGTGCCAGCAGCTTAAACTCCGCCAATGAGCAGTTCTTC. It yields the protein CASSLNSANEQFF.

CDR3 sequence (DNA): TGTGCCAGTCGTCGGGGTGCTAGCGGGACGACGAACACCGGGGAGCTGTTTTTT. Translated: CASRRGASGTTNTGELFF. The chain joins TRBV19 to TRBJ2-2, with 9 bases lining up with TRBD2. Germline CDR1 LNHDA, CDR2 SQIVND (reference sequence). V gave up 8 bases and J gave up 0 bases; unmatched junction bases: 13. CDR3 length: 18 amino acids.